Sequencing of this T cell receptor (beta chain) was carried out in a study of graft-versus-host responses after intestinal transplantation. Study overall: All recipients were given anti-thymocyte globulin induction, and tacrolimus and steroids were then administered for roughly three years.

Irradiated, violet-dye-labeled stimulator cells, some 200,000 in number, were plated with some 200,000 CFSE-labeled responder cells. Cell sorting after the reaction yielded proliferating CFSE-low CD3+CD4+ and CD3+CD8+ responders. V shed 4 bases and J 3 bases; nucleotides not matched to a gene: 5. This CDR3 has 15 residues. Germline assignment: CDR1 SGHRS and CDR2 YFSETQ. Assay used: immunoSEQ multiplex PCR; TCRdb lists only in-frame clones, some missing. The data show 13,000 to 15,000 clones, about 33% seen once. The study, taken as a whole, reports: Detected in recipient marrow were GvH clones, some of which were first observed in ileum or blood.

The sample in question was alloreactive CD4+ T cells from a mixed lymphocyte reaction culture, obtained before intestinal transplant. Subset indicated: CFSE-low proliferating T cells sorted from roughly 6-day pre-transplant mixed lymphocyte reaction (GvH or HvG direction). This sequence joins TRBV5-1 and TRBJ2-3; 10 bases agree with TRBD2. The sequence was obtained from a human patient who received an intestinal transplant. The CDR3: CASSTKTSGTDTQYF. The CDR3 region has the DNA TGCGCCAGCAGCACCAAGACTAGCGGGACAGATACGCAGTATTTT.